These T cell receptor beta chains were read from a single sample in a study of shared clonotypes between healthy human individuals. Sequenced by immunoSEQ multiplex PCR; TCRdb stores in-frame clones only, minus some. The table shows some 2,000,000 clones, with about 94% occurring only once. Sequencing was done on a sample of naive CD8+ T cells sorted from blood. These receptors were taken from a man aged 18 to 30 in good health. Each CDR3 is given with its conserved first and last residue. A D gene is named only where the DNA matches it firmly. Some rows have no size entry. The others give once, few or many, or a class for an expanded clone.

CASSVGGLGNIQYF TGTGCCAGCAGCGTTGGGGGGCTTGGAAACATTCAGTACTTC NA NA TRBJ2-4 TRBV9
CASSLVGGAGGANVLTF TGTGCCAGCAGTTTAGTGGGGGGCGCGGGTGGGGCCAACGTCCTGACTTTC NA NA TRBJ2-6 TRBV27
CASSYVVGASNEQFF TGTGCCAGCAGTTACGTGGTAGGGGCTTCCAATGAGCAGTTCTTC NA NA TRBJ2-1 TRBV6-5
CAWSIVGGGEQYF TGTGCCTGGAGTATAGTGGGGGGTGGTGAGCAGTACTTC NA NA TRBJ2-7 TRBV30
CGGRGPNYNEQFF TGCGGGGGAAGGGGACCCAATTACAATGAGCAGTTCTTC NA NA TRBJ2-1 TRBV29-1
CASSTGPSPGELFF TGTGCCAGCAGTACGGGCCCATCACCCGGGGAGCTGTTTTTT NA NA TRBJ2-2 TRBV27
CASSNSTGANSYEQYF TGTGCCAGCAGCAATTCTACAGGGGCGAACTCCTACGAGCAGTACTTC NA TRBD1 TRBJ2-7 TRBV7-9
CASSQDTGGSGNTIYF TGCGCCAGCAGCCAAGATACCGGGGGGTCTGGAAACACCATATATTTT NA NA TRBJ1-3 TRBV4-3
CASSDRGLTDTQYF TGTGCCAGCAGCGATCGGGGCCTCACAGATACGCAGTATTTT NA NA TRBJ2-3 TRBV5-4
CASSTRTGTNYEQYF TGCGCCAGCAGCACCCGGACAGGGACGAACTACGAGCAGTACTTC NA TRBD1 TRBJ2-7 TRBV5-1
CSVAGHAVFYEQYF TGCAGCGTTGCTGGACATGCCGTTTTCTACGAGCAGTACTTC NA NA TRBJ2-7 TRBV29-1
CASSLWGGANFQPQHF TGTGCCAGCAGTTTATGGGGGGGGGCTAACTTTCAGCCCCAGCATTTT NA NA TRBJ1-5 TRBV27
CASSESPRDGPYNEQFF TGTGCCAGCAGTGAATCCCCCCGGGACGGGCCCTACAATGAGCAGTTCTTC NA NA TRBJ2-1 TRBV25-1
CASRGRDRSNQPQHF TGTGCCAGCAGAGGCCGGGATCGGAGCAATCAGCCCCAGCATTTT NA NA TRBJ1-5 TRBV6-1
CASSNRNLVYNEQFF TGTGCCAGCAGTAACAGAAACCTAGTGTACAATGAGCAGTTCTTC NA NA TRBJ2-1 TRBV28
CASSLQETQYF TGTGCCAGCAGCCTCCAAGAGACCCAGTACTTC few NA TRBJ2-5 TRBV6-5